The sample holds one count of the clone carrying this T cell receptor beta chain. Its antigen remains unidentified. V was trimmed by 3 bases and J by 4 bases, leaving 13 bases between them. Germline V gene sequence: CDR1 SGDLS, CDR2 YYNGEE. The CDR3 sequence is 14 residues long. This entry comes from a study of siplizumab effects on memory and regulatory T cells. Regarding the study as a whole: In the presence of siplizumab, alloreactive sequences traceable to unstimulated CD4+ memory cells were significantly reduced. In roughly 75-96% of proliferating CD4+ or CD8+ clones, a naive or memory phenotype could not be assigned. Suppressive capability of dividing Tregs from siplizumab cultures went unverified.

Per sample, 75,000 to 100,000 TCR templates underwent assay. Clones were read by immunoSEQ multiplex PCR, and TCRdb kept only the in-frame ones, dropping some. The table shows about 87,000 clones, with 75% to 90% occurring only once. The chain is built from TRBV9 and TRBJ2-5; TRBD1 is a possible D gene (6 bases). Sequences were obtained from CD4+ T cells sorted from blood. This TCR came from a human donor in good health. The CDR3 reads CASSGPQGRETQYF. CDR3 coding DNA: TGTGCCAGCAGCGGGCCACAGGGACGAGAGACCCAGTACTTC.